This TCR beta chain was sequenced during a study of blood T cell repertoires in COVID-19. About the research overall: Samples came from the United States, Italy and Spain, spanning acute and convalescent COVID-19. Sample material is recorded as cDNA or gDNA derived from T cells, B-cell-depleted T cells, or PBMCs.

Trimming removed 0 bases from V and 8 bases from J; junction bases left unmatched: 7. Germline loops: CDR1 LGHDT, CDR2 YNNKEL (reference sequence). The CDR3 sequence is 16 residues long. Original analysis: Using reference gene primer amplification, nucleated cell counts were estimated. Generated by immunoSEQ multiplex PCR, the TCRdb table keeps only in-frame clones and is missing some. That table supplies the V and J calls and clone size; D and trimming were determined from the DNA. The sample carries about 82,000 clones, roughly 78% recorded once. The rearrangement joins TRBV3-1 (or the pseudogene TRBV3-2) to TRBJ1-4; 9 bases agree with TRBD1. The sequenced sample consisted of peripheral blood. The receptor comes from a man aged 45 to 65 with active or convalescent COVID-19. CDR3 sequence (DNA): TGTGCCAGCAGCCAAGATCAGTACAGGGGGCGGGAAAAACTGTTTTTT. Its translation: CASSQDQYRGREKLFF.